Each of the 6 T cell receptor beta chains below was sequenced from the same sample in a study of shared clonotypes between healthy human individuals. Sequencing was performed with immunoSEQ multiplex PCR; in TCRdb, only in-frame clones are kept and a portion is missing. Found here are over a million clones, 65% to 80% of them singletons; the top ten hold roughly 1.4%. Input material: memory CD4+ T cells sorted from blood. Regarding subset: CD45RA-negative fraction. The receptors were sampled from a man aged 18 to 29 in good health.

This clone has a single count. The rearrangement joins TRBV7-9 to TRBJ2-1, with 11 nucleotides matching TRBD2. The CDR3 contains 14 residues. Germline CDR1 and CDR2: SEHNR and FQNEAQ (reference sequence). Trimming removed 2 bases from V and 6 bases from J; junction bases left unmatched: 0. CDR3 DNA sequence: TGTGCCAGCAGCTTAACTAGCGGGAGCAATGAGCAGTTCTTC. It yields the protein CASSLTSGSNEQFF.

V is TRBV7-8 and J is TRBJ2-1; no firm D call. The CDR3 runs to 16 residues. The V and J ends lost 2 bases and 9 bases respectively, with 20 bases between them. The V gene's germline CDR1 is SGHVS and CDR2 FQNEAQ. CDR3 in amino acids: CASSLLPPDSAGEQFF. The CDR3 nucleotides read TGTGCCAGCAGCTTATTGCCCCCAGACTCGGCTGGTGAGCAGTTCTTC.

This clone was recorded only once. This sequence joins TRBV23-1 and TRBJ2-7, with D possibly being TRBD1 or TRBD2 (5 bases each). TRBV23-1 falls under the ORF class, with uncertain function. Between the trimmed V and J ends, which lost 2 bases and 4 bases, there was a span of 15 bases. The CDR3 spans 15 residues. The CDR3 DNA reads TGCGCCAGCAGTCAAGATAGGGGAGACGAATACGAGCAGTACTTC. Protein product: CASSQDRGDEYEQYF.

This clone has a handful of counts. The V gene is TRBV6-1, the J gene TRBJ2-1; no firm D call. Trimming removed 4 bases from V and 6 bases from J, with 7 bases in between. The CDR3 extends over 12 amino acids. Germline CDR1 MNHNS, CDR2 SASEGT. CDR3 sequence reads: CASSGVGNEQFF. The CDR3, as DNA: TGTGCCAGCAGTGGGGTGGGCAATGAGCAGTTCTTC.

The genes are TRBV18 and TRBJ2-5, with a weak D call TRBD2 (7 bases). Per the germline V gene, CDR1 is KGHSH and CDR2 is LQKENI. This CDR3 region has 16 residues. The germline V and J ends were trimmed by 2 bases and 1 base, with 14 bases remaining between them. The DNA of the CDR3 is TGTGCCAGCTCACCAGTTGCGGGGGCCGTCCAAGAGACCCAGTACTTC. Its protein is CASSPVAGAVQETQYF.

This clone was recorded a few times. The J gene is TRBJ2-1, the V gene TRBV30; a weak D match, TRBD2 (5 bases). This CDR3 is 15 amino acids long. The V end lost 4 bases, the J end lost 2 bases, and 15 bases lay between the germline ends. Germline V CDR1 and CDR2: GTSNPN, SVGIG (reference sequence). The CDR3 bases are TGTGCCTGGACCAGGTTCGGGGATACCTACAATGAGCAGTTCTTC. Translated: CAWTRFGDTYNEQFF.